The next 18 T cell receptor beta chains were all read from a single sample in a study of identical twins. TCRdb called the 5' RACE reads again in MiXCR, with one record for every CDR3 protein. The table has approximately 680,000 distinct CDR3 sequences, just over 7% seen once. The same specimen was also included in a second study, on yellow fever vaccine responses in identical twins.

Sequencing input: PBMCs. The source of these receptors is a woman between 18 and 29 years old in good health.

This clonotype was found many times. The chain is built from TRBV5-1 and TRBJ2-2, with 7 bases that match TRBD1. The ends lost 0 bases at V and 0 bases at J; junction bases unmatched: 2. The germline V gene encodes CDR1 SGHRS and CDR2 YFSETQ. This CDR3 region has 16 residues. The CDR3 here is CASSLVGQPNTGELFF. In DNA, the CDR3 is TGCGCCAGCAGCTTGGTGGGACAGCCGAACACCGGGGAGCTGTTTTTT.

This clonotype was observed at least ten times. This chain connects TRBV13 to TRBJ2-3, with 11 bases identical to TRBD1. There are 16 residues in the CDR3. The V segment lost 4 bases and the J segment 3 bases; nucleotides outside the gene matches: 6. The germline V gene has CDR1 PRHDT and CDR2 FYEKMQ (reference sequence). The CDR3 bases are TGTGCCAGCAGCTCACCGGACAGGGGGCCTACAGATACGCAGTATTTT. It encodes CASSSPDRGPTDTQYF.

V gene TRBV12-3 or TRBV12-4 combines with J gene TRBJ2-7; 7 nucleotides match TRBD1. The V gene end was trimmed by 1 base and the J gene end by 6 bases; junction bases not matched to a gene: 9. This CDR3 region has 15 residues. The CDR3 DNA follows: TGTGCCAGCAGTTTAGTACGGGACAGTATTGGCGAGCAGTACTTC. Its protein product is CASSLVRDSIGEQYF.

This clonotype was found many times. V and J are TRBV11-2 and TRBJ2-1, with 9 bases lining up with TRBD1. V trimming: 4 bases; J trimming: 4 bases; junction bases outside the gene matches: 5. From germline, CDR1 is SGHAT and CDR2 FQNNGV. The CDR3 spans 15 residues. Written as DNA, the CDR3 is TGTGCCAGCAGCTCCGGGACAGGGATATACAATGAGCAGTTCTTC. Protein product: CASSSGTGIYNEQFF.

This chain joins TRBV12-3 or TRBV12-4 and TRBJ1-1; D ambiguous. The germline V and J ends were trimmed by 5 bases and 4 bases, with 8 bases remaining between them. This CDR3 has 12 amino acids. Here the CDR3 reads CASSVLGTEAFF. DNA of the CDR3: TGTGCCAGCAGTGTCCTTGGCACTGAAGCTTTCTTT.

The chain combines TRBV7-9 with TRBJ2-1, with TRBD2 matching 7 bases. CDR3 length equals 16 residues. The germline V gene has CDR1 SEHNR and CDR2 FQNEAQ (reference sequence). V dropped 6 bases and J dropped 4; count of bases not matched to a gene: 12. The CDR3 region has the DNA TGTGCCAGCAGGACCGGGGCGGGAGTTCGGTACAATGAGCAGTTCTTC. It is translated as CASRTGAGVRYNEQFF.

This clonotype was counted a few times. The V call is TRBV20-1, the J call TRBJ2-7; 10 nucleotides align to TRBD2. The CDR3 runs 14 residues. Trimming took 0 bases from V and 3 from J; bases not matched to a gene: 2. CDR1 is DFQATT and CDR2 is SNEGSKA in the germline V gene (reference sequence). The CDR3 DNA is TGCAGTGCTAGAGAGTCTAGCGGGGGCTACGAGCAGTACTTC. Amino acids: CSARESSGGYEQYF.

The rearrangement links TRBV4-1 to TRBJ1-2; 8 nucleotides match TRBD1. There are 14 residues in the CDR3. Germline lookup yields CDR1 MGHRA and CDR2 YSYEKL. Losses at the gene ends were 2 bases for V and 4 bases for J; bases not matched to a gene: 3. The CDR3 sequence is CASSQRTGTYGYTF. The CDR3 DNA is TGCGCCAGCAGCCAACGGACAGGGACCTATGGCTACACCTTC.

This clonotype was counted ten times or more. The rearrangement uses TRBV5-1 and TRBJ1-1, with TRBD1 as a possible D gene (6 bases). This CDR3 is 14 amino acids long. Per the germline V gene, CDR1 is SGHRS and CDR2 is YFSETQ. The V end was cut by 7 bases, the J end by 1 base, with 14 bases between. In nucleotides, the CDR3 is TGCGCCAGCCGCTACACGACAGGGAACACTGAAGCTTTCTTT. It is translated as CASRYTTGNTEAFF. Combining the CDR3 with reference TRBV5-1 and TRBJ1-1 gives the whole variable domain KAGVTQTPRYLIKTRGQQVTLSCSPISGHRSVSWYQQTPGQGLQFLFEYFSETQRNKGNFPGRFSGRQFSNSRSEMNVSTLELGDSALYLCASRYTTGNTEAFFGQGTRLTVV.

This clonotype was seen at least ten times. The gene calls are TRBV5-1 and TRBJ1-1, with TRBD1 as a possible D gene (5 bases). Per germline, CDR1 SGHRS and CDR2 YFSETQ. V shed 0 bases and J shed 2 bases, with 11 bases lying between them. The CDR3 length is 15 residues. CDR3 in DNA: TGCGCCAGCAGCTTGGTGGCAGGGTCAAACACTGAAGCTTTCTTT. Translated: CASSLVAGSNTEAFF.

The CDR3 DNA reads as TGCAGTGCTAGAGATTCCTGGACAGGGGGCGACGAGCAGTACTTC. It codes for CSARDSWTGGDEQYF. The rearrangement joins TRBV20-1 to TRBJ2-7, with TRBD1 matching over 11 bases. There are 15 residues in the CDR3. V was clipped by 0 bases and J by 5 bases; unmatched bases: 6. Germline loops: CDR1 DFQATT, CDR2 SNEGSKA (reference sequence).

This clonotype was recorded at least ten times. The chain carries TRBV12-3 or TRBV12-4 and TRBJ1-3; D is unresolved. The CDR3 totals 16 residues. V was cut by 7 bases and J by 5 bases, with 21 bases left in between. DNA of the CDR3: TGTGCCAGCACCTCTCCTAGCGGCAAACGGCGAAACACCATATATTTT. It specifies CASTSPSGKRRNTIYF.

This clonotype has more than one count but fewer than ten. V gene TRBV5-5 combines with J gene TRBJ2-3; D unresolved. This CDR3 is 17 amino acids long. The V gene lost 2 bases and the J gene lost 0 bases, with 16 bases spanning the gap. The V gene's germline CDR1 is SGHKS and CDR2 YYEKEE (reference sequence). This CDR3 is CASSLRNRVRSTDTQYF. CDR3 bases: TGTGCCAGCAGCTTACGTAATAGGGTGAGGAGCACAGATACGCAGTATTTT. Combining the CDR3 with reference TRBV5-5 and TRBJ2-3 gives the whole variable domain DAGVTQSPTHLIKTRGQQVTLRCSPISGHKSVSWYQQVLGQGPQFIFQYYEKEERGRGNFPDRFSARQFPNYSSELNVNALLLGDSALYLCASSLRNRVRSTDTQYFGPGTRLTVL.

This clonotype has ten or more counts. Germline is not matched at one junction end, which may reflect a read error. The rearrangement uses TRBV20-1 and TRBJ2-1; the match to TRBD2 covers 9 bases. This CDR3 contains 11 residues. Germline V gives CDR1 DFQATT, CDR2 SNEGSKA (reference sequence). The CDR3 loop reads CSAVAGGPFPF. For the CDR3, the DNA is TGCAGTGCTGTGGCGGGGGGGCCTTTCCCCTTC.

This CDR3 is CVTGTWNTGELFF. In nucleotides, the CDR3 is TGTGTAACCGGGACATGGAACACCGGGGAGCTGTTTTTT. V gene TRBV13 combines with J gene TRBJ2-2; D is possibly TRBD1 (6 bases). The CDR3 is 13 amino acids. The germline V gene encodes CDR1 PRHDT and CDR2 FYEKMQ (reference sequence).

In this sample, this clonotype turned up many times. The V and J genes are TRBV6-1 and TRBJ1-4; possible D gene TRBD1, 5 bases. The germline gives CDR1 MNHNS, CDR2 SASEGT. Trimming removed 6 bases at V and 12 bases at J, with 14 bases between. This CDR3 is built from 12 residues. The CDR3 DNA is TGTGCCAGCAGGGAGGACCCCAGGGAACTGTTTTTT. It codes for CASREDPRELFF.

The chain is built from TRBV29-1 and TRBJ1-1; TRBD1 agrees at 8 bases. Trimming at V came to 4 bases and at J to 4 bases, leaving 5 bases not matched to a gene. The germline V gene has CDR1 SQVTM and CDR2 ANQGSEA. This CDR3 has 13 amino acids. Here the CDR3 DNA reads TGCAGCGTTGCAGGGGGCGTATCCACTGAAGCTTTCTTT. It is translated as CSVAGGVSTEAFF.

This clonotype was seen only a few times. V usage is TRBV29-1 and J usage is TRBJ2-3; 11 bases match TRBD2. CDR1 is SQVTM and CDR2 is ANQGSEA in the germline V gene. Trimming at V came to 4 bases and at J to 4 bases, leaving 4 bases not matched to a gene. The CDR3 contains 14 residues. For the CDR3, the DNA is TGCAGCGTTGGCGCTAGCGGGGGGTCAGATACGCAGTATTTT. Its protein product is CSVGASGGSDTQYF.